Listed below are T cell receptor beta chains from one sample, sequenced in a study of CD8+ T cells in alopecia areata. Some clones are missing from TCRdb's copy, which holds only in-frame ones; the method was immunoSEQ multiplex PCR. This sample carries about 70,000 clones, roughly 28% of them seen once, and the ten largest clones take more than 13%. Sample: CD8+ T cells sorted from blood, taken at week 4, from a patient treated with tofacitinib. These receptors came from a human donor with alopecia areata. Both conserved end residues are part of each CDR3. Fields, in order: J gene, V gene, clone size, CDR3 protein. Clone size is stated in some rows and not others, as once, few, many or a class when expanded.

TRBJ1-4,TRBV9,-,CASSAYSEGKLFF
TRBJ1-2,TRBV29-1,few,CSVEDLDRNYGYTF
TRBJ2-3,TRBV30,-,CAWSDGTGTADTQYF
TRBJ2-1,TRBV30,few,CAWSDEAAYYNEQFF
TRBJ1-5,TRBV9,-,CASSVAGDPNQPQHF
TRBJ2-7,TRBV6-6,few,CASSSGSYEQYF
TRBJ2-1,TRBV29-1,few,CSVDVVNEQFF
TRBJ1-5,TRBV19,-,CASSIGGGRGIQPQHF
TRBJ2-1,TRBV6-6,-,CASTAGQNEQFF
TRBJ1-1,TRBV29-1,few,CSAEGAQPEAFF
TRBJ2-7,TRBV29-1,few,CSVETSVTYEQYF
TRBJ2-7,TRBV30,-,CACGQGVNEQYF
TRBJ2-7,TRBV29-1,-,CSVEDPTSGSSYEQYF
TRBJ2-1,TRBV29-1,-,CSVSTGYNEQFF
TRBJ2-1,TRBV19,few,CASSSRAYNEQFF
TRBJ1-1,TRBV5-1,-,CASSDLGGVRNTEAFF
TRBJ1-2,TRBV4-1,few,CASSQVIRGVYGYTF
TRBJ2-2,TRBV29-1,few,CSALDTANTGELFF
TRBJ2-3,TRBV29-1,few,CSVESPDRLDTQYF
TRBJ1-1,TRBV30,-,CAWGGLNTEAFF